This T cell receptor beta chain was sequenced during a study of cytotoxic CD8 clonotypes in ibrutinib-treated CLL. Regarding the study as a whole: Shared public clonotypes were rare, and on treatment they either got smaller or stayed the same.

With regard to this clone: Its target is not known.

Per germline, CDR1 MNHGY and CDR2 SVAAGI. Trimming left V 5 bases short and J 0 bases short, with 17 bases between. The CDR3 consists of 17 residues. Only in-frame clones appear in the TCRdb table, and some are missing; sequencing was by immunoSEQ multiplex PCR. In the table there are under 200,000 clones, 81% of which are singletons. Sequencing was performed on PBMCs, taken after 12 months of ibrutinib treatment. The origin of this receptor is a human donor with chronic lymphocytic leukemia. V usage is TRBV6-9 and J usage is TRBJ2-1; D is possibly TRBD1 or TRBD2 (5 bases each). DNA for the CDR3: TGTGCCAGCAGTAGCACTTACCGGGACGGCTCCTACAATGAGCAGTTCTTC. It translates to CASSSTYRDGSYNEQFF.